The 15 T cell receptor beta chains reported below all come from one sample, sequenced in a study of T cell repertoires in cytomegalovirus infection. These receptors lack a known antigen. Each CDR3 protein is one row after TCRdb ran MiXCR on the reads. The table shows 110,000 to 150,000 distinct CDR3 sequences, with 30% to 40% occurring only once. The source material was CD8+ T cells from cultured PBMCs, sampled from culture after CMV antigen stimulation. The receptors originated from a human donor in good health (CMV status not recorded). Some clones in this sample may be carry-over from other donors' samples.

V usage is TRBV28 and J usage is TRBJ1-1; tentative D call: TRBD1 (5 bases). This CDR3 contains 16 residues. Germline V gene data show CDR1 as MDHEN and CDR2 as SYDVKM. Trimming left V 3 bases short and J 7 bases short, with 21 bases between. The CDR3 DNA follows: TGTGCCAGCAGTTTCGAGTCGGCGTCGAGAAGGGGTGAAGCTTTCTTT. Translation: CASSFESASRRGEAFF.

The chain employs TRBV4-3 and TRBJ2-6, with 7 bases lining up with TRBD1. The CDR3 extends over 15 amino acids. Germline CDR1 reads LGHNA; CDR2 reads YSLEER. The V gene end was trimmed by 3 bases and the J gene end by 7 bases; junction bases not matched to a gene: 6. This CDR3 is CASSHRQGTANVLTF. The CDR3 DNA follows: TGCGCCAGCAGCCATAGACAGGGAACCGCCAACGTCCTGACTTTC.

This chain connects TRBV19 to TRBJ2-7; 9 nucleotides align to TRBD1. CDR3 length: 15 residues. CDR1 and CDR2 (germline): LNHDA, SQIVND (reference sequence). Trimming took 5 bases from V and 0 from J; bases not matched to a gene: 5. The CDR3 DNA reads TGTGCCAGTAGTCTGGGACAGGGAACCTCCTACGAGCAGTACTTC. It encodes CASSLGQGTSYEQYF. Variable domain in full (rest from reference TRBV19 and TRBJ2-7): DGGITQSPKYLFRKEGQNVTLSCEQNLNHDAMYWYRQDPGQGLRLIYYSQIVNDFQKGDIAEGYSVSREKKESFPLTVTSAQKNPTAFYLCASSLGQGTSYEQYFGPGTRLTVT.

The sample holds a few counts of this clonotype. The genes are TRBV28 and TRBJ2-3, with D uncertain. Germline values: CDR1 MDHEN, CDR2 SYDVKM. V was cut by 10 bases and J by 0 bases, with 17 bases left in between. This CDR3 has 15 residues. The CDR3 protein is CAITPIGRSTDTQYF. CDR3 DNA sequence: TGTGCCATCACACCGATCGGGCGAAGCACAGATACGCAGTATTTT.

This CDR3 reads CASSLAGQYNEQFF. CDR3 nucleotide sequence: TGTGCCAGCAGTTTAGCGGGACAGTACAATGAGCAGTTCTTC. The rearrangement joins TRBV12-3 or TRBV12-4 to TRBJ2-1, with TRBD1 identical over 7 bases. V shed 0 bases, J shed 4 bases, and the junction held 0 bases outside the gene matches. This CDR3 has 14 residues.

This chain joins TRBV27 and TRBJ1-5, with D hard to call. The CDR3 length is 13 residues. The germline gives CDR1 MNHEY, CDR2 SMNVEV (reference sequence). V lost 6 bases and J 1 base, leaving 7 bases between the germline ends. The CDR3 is CASSLMSNQPQHF. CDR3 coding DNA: TGTGCCAGCAGCCTAATGAGCAATCAGCCCCAGCATTTT.

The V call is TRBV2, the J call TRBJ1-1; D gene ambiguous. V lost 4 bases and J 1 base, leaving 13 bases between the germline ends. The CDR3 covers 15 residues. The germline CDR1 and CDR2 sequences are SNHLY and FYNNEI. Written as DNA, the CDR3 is TGTGCCAGCAGTGTGGGCGGGGTAGGGAACACTGAAGCTTTCTTT. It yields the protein CASSVGGVGNTEAFF. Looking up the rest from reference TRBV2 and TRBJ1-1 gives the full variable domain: EPEVTQTPSHQVTQMGQEVILRCVPISNHLYFYWYRQILGQKVEFLVSFYNNEISEKSEIFDDQFSVERPDGSNFTLKIRSTKLEDSAMYFCASSVGGVGNTEAFFGQGTRLTVV.

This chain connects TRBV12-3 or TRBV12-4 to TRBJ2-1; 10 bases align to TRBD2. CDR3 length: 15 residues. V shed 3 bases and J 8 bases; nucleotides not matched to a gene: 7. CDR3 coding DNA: TGTGCCAGCAGTTTGAGCGGGGGGGCCTTGGATGAGCAGTTCTTC. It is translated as CASSLSGGALDEQFF.

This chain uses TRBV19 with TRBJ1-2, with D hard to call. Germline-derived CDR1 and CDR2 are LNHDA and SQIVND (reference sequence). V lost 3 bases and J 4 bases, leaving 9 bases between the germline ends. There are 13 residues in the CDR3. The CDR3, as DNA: TGTGCCAGTAGTATCGTGGAGGCCTATGGCTACACCTTC. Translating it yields CASSIVEAYGYTF.

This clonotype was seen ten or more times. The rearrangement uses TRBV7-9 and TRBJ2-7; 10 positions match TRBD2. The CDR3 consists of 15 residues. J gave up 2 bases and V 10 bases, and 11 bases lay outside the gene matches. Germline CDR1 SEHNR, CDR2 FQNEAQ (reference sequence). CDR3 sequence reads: CATLGGTSDPYEQYF. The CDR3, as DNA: TGTGCCACCCTGGGAGGGACTAGCGACCCCTACGAGCAGTACTTC.

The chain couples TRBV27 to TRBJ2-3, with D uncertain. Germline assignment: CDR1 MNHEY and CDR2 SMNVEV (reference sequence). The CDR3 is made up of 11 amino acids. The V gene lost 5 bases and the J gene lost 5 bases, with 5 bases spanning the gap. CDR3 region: CASSREDTQYF. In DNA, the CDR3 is TGTGCCAGCAGTCGCGAAGATACGCAGTATTTT.

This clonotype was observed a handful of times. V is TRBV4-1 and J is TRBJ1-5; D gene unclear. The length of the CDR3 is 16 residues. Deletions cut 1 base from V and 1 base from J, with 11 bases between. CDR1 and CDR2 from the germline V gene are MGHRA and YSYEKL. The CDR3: CASSQGPMESNQPQHF. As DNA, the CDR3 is TGCGCCAGCAGCCAAGGACCAATGGAGAGCAATCAGCCCCAGCATTTT.

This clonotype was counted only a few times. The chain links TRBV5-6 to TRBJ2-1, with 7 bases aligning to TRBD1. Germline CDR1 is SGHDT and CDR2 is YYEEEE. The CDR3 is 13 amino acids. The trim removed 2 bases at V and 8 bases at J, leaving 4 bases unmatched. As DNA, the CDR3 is TGTGCCAGCAGCTTTGTACAGGGGTATGAGCAGTTCTTC. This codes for CASSFVQGYEQFF. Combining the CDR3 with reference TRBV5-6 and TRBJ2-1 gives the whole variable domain DAGVTQSPTHLIKTRGQQVTLRCSPKSGHDTVSWYQQALGQGPQFIFQYYEEEERQRGNFPDRFSGHQFPNYSSELNVNALLLGDSALYLCASSFVQGYEQFFGPGTRLTVL.

CDR3 protein: CSAMTSGGFCCNEQFF. The CDR3 nucleotides are TGCAGTGCCATGACTAGCGGGGGGTTTTGTTGCAATGAGCAGTTCTTC. The chain uses TRBV20-1 and TRBJ2-1, with 13 positions matching TRBD2. The germline CDR1 and CDR2 sequences are DFQATT and SNEGSKA (reference sequence). There are 16 residues in the CDR3. J lost 6 bases, V lost 6 bases, and 11 bases had no gene match.

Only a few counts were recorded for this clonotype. CDR3 nucleotide sequence: TGTGCCAGCAGTTCGACTGCGGGGGTCACAGATACGCAGTATTTT. Residues: CASSSTAGVTDTQYF. The chain combines TRBV6-5 with TRBJ2-3, with 7 bases lining up with TRBD2. The CDR3 runs 15 residues. The ends lost 4 bases at V and 2 bases at J; junction bases unmatched: 6. Germline-derived CDR1 and CDR2 are MNHEY and SVGAGI.